Listed here are 17 T cell receptor beta chains from one sample, sequenced in a study of identical twins. MiXCR, run by TCRdb on the 5' RACE reads, gives a single entry per CDR3 protein. The table includes 410,000 or so distinct CDR3 sequences, approximately 17% detected once. The sequenced material came from naive T cells sorted from blood. The receptors come from a man over 45 in good health.

The V call is TRBV2, the J call TRBJ2-3, with TRBD1 as a possible D gene (5 bases). The V gene lost 6 bases and the J gene lost 0 bases, with 13 bases spanning the gap. CDR3 length equals 15 residues. Germline loops: CDR1 SNHLY, CDR2 FYNNEI. The CDR3 spells CASSLGHRSTDTQYF. Here the CDR3 DNA reads TGTGCCAGCAGCCTCGGACACCGCAGCACAGATACGCAGTATTTT.

The V gene is TRBV5-1, the J gene TRBJ1-2; 8 bases are shared with TRBD1. The J segment lost 5 bases and the V segment lost 3 bases, leaving 3 bases of the junction unmatched. Per the germline V gene, CDR1 is SGHRS and CDR2 is YFSETQ. The CDR3 sequence is 13 residues long. CDR3 nucleotide sequence: TGCGCCAGCAGCTCAGACAGGGGTTATGGCTACACCTTC. The encoded protein is CASSSDRGYGYTF.

This clonotype came up a few times. The chain couples TRBV20-1 to TRBJ2-2; 10 nucleotides align to TRBD1. The CDR3 spans 16 residues. Germline loops: CDR1 DFQATT, CDR2 SNEGSKA (reference sequence). The trim removed 0 bases at V and 6 bases at J, leaving 7 bases unmatched. The CDR3 region is CSARDAGTGDAGELFF. For the CDR3, the DNA is TGCAGTGCTAGAGATGCCGGGACAGGGGACGCCGGGGAGCTGTTTTTT.

DNA of the CDR3: TGTGCCTGGAGTGTCCAGCACGAGCAGTACTTC. Translation: CAWSVQHEQYF. The chain links TRBV30 to TRBJ2-7, with D hard to call. The CDR3 contains 11 residues. The V gene lost 0 bases and the J gene lost 5 bases, with 5 bases spanning the gap. Germline lookup yields CDR1 GTSNPN and CDR2 SVGIG (reference sequence).

This clonotype was detected ten times or more. The chain combines TRBV28 with TRBJ2-1, with 14 bases lining up with TRBD2. The V gene's germline CDR1 is MDHEN and CDR2 SYDVKM. The V segment lost 7 bases and the J segment 7 bases; nucleotides outside the gene matches: 12. The CDR3 sequence is 17 residues long. This CDR3 reads CASKILRLAGGRNEQFF. The CDR3 bases are TGTGCCAGCAAAATTCTCCGACTAGCGGGAGGGCGAAATGAGCAGTTCTTC.

This chain connects TRBV9 to TRBJ2-7; TRBD1 is a possible D gene (5 bases). CDR1 SGDLS and CDR2 YYNGEE come from the germline V gene. Trimming took off 0 bases at V and 5 bases at J, with 18 bases between the two ends. CDR3 length equals 16 residues. The CDR3 is CASSVEAQGFPNEQYF. The CDR3 DNA follows: TGTGCCAGCAGCGTAGAGGCTCAGGGCTTCCCCAACGAGCAGTACTTC. Combining the CDR3 with reference TRBV9 and TRBJ2-7 gives the whole variable domain DSGVTQTPKHLITATGQRVTLRCSPRSGDLSVYWYQQSLDQGLQFLIQYYNGEERAKGNILERFSAQQFPDLHSELNLSSLELGDSALYFCASSVEAQGFPNEQYFGPGTRLTVT.

A few counts support this clonotype. The chain employs TRBV20-1 and TRBJ1-1; D gene unclear. This CDR3 has 12 residues. The germline V gene has CDR1 DFQATT and CDR2 SNEGSKA (reference sequence). Trimming pared 3 bases from V and 8 bases from J, leaving 13 bases between. The CDR3 nucleotides read TGCAGTGCTAGCCCACAGATATTAGAAGCTTTCTTT. As protein: CSASPQILEAFF.

The gene calls are TRBV5-1 and TRBJ2-5; D possibly corresponds to TRBD1 (5 bases). CDR1 and CDR2 from the germline V gene are SGHRS and YFSETQ. Trimming took off 0 bases at V and 7 bases at J, with 10 bases between the two ends. The CDR3 runs 13 residues. CDR3 bases: TGCGCCAGCAGCTTGGAAGGGGTCGGGACCCAGTACTTC. Protein product: CASSLEGVGTQYF.

This clonotype has at least ten counts. CDR3 region: CASSDAPPRDTEAFF. In DNA form, the CDR3 reads TGTGCCAGCAGTGATGCCCCACCCCGGGACACTGAAGCTTTCTTT. The chain combines TRBV25-1 with TRBJ1-1; D is undetermined. This CDR3 comprises 15 residues. Germline CDR1 is MGHDK and CDR2 is SYGVNS. V dropped 3 bases and J dropped 3 bases, with 14 bases sitting between them. The full variable domain, rest sourced from reference TRBV25-1 and TRBJ1-1, is EADIYQTPRYLVIGTGKKITLECSQTMGHDKMYWYQQDPGMELHLIHYSYGVNSTEKGDLSSESTVSRIRTEHFPLTLESARPSHTSQYLCASSDAPPRDTEAFFGQGTRLTVV.

This clonotype was picked up a small number of times. The gene calls are TRBV3-1 and TRBJ2-5; unclear D gene. Per germline, CDR1 LGHDT and CDR2 YNNKEL (reference sequence). V lost 3 bases and J lost 1, with 3 bases in between. The CDR3 has 12 residues. CDR3 DNA sequence: TGTGCCAGCAGCCACACCCAAGAGACCCAGTACTTC. As protein: CASSHTQETQYF.

There are many counts of this clonotype. This chain joins TRBV5-1 and TRBJ2-3, with D perhaps TRBD2 (5 bases). This CDR3 has 16 residues. The germline CDR1 and CDR2 sequences are SGHRS and YFSETQ. Trimming removed 1 base at V and 0 bases at J, with 12 bases between. CDR3 region: CASSLSRESSTDTQYF. DNA of the CDR3: TGCGCCAGCAGCTTGTCTCGGGAATCTAGCACAGATACGCAGTATTTT.

The CDR3 is CASSSSGGAGTGELFF. The CDR3 nucleotides read TGTGCCAGCAGCTCTAGTGGGGGGGCAGGCACCGGGGAGCTGTTTTTT. This rearrangement joins TRBV7-2 to TRBJ2-2; D is possibly TRBD2 (7 bases). The CDR3 runs 16 residues. CDR1 and CDR2 (germline): SGHTA, FQGNSA. Trimming took 4 bases from V and 4 from J, leaving 16 bases between them.

The rearrangement links TRBV5-1 to TRBJ2-7, with a possible D match to TRBD2 (6 bases). The CDR3 has 15 residues. The V gene lost 2 bases and the J gene lost 0 bases, with 12 bases spanning the gap. Looked up from germline, CDR1 is SGHRS and CDR2 is YFSETQ. This chain's CDR3 is CASSFGGFSSYEQYF. The CDR3 DNA reads as TGCGCCAGCAGCTTTGGAGGGTTCAGCTCCTACGAGCAGTACTTC.

This clonotype turned up a few times. This chain links TRBV20-1 with TRBJ2-1; 7 bases agree with TRBD1. The CDR3 consists of 15 residues. J gave up 2 bases and V 0 bases, and 4 bases lay outside the gene matches. Germline-derived CDR1 and CDR2 are DFQATT and SNEGSKA (reference sequence). The CDR3 loop reads CSARDWGQPYNEQFF. DNA of the CDR3: TGCAGTGCTAGAGATTGGGGACAGCCCTACAATGAGCAGTTCTTC.

CDR3 DNA: TGTGCCAGCAGCCTACAGCGGGGTGCTAGCACAGATACGCAGTATTTT. This sequence encodes CASSLQRGASTDTQYF. J is TRBJ2-3 and V is TRBV7-3; the match to TRBD2 covers 7 bases. The CDR3 is 16 amino acids. Germline V gene lookup returns CDR1 SGHTA and CDR2 FQGTGA. J was trimmed by 0 bases and V by 5 bases; bases with no gene match: 8.

This clonotype was seen once. This chain connects TRBV9 to TRBJ2-3; TRBD2 matches 13 bases. There are 17 residues in the CDR3. The V segment lost 3 bases and the J segment 5 bases; nucleotides outside the gene matches: 9. Germline V CDR1 and CDR2: SGDLS, YYNGEE. The CDR3 protein is CASSGGLAGASVDTQYF. CDR3 DNA: TGTGCCAGCAGCGGTGGACTAGCGGGGGCGTCGGTAGATACGCAGTATTTT.

The rearrangement joins TRBV5-1 to TRBJ2-1; tentatively, D is TRBD1 (5 bases). The CDR3 runs 13 residues. The germline gives CDR1 SGHRS, CDR2 YFSETQ. Trimming left V 4 bases short and J 8 bases short, with 13 bases between. The CDR3: CASSQGQIHEQFF. Written as DNA, the CDR3 is TGCGCCAGCAGCCAAGGACAAATCCATGAGCAGTTCTTC.